Listed below are T cell receptor beta chains from one sample, sequenced in a study of CD8+CD57+ T cells in acquired aplastic anemia. TCRdb used MiXCR to reprocess the reads, holding one entry per CDR3 protein. The sample includes 150,000 to 180,000 distinct CDR3 sequences, about 48% of them seen just once. Sequences were obtained from sorted CD4+, CD8+, or CD8+CD57+ T cells (not recorded which) from PBMCs. These receptors were collected from a human donor with aplastic anemia. CDR3s include the opening cysteine and the closing phenylalanine or tryptophan. D genes are given only for firm matches. Some rows mark clone size as missing; the rest say once, few, many or name a class of expanded clone.

clone_size,v_call,d_call,j_call,cdr3_nt,cdr3_aa
many,TRBV5-1,NA,TRBJ2-3,TGCGCCAGCAGCTTGGTGGCGGGACCCAGGTCAGATACGCAGTATTTT,CASSLVAGPRSDTQYF
many,TRBV4-1,TRBD2,TRBJ2-5,TGCGCCAGCAGCCGGCGGGGGGGCTTGGAGACCCAGTACTTC,CASSRRGGLETQYF
few,TRBV24-1,NA,TRBJ1-2,TGTGCCACCAGTGGTACCAGACAGACTGCCGGGGGCTACACCTTC,CATSGTRQTAGGYTF
NA,TRBV10-3,TRBD1,TRBJ2-7,TGTGCCATCAGACCTCTGCCGGGACAGGGGGCCCTGAGCTCCTACGAGCAGTACTTC,CAIRPLPGQGALSSYEQYF
NA,TRBV25-1,NA,TRBJ2-7,TGTGCCAGCAGTGGATCCGGGTCTACCTCCTACGAGCAGTACTTC,CASSGSGSTSYEQYF
NA,TRBV6-5,NA,TRBJ2-7,TGTGCCAGCAGTTGGCAAAGGGATTCCCCCTACGAGCAGTACTTC,CASSWQRDSPYEQYF
few,TRBV10-3,TRBD1,TRBJ2-1,TGTGCCATCAAGGGACAGGGGAGCGATGAGCAGTTCTTC,CAIKGQGSDEQFF
NA,TRBV12-3/TRBV12-4,NA,TRBJ2-7,TGTGCCAGCAGTCCACGGAAGGGCTCCTACGAGCAGTACTTC,CASSPRKGSYEQYF
many,TRBV11-2,NA,TRBJ2-7,TGTGCCAGCAGCTTAGGAGCCCGCGGGAAGCAGTACTTC,CASSLGARGKQYF
NA,TRBV19,NA,TRBJ1-2,TGTGCCAGTAGTATGGGTCAGGTCTATGGCTACACCTTC,CASSMGQVYGYTF
few,TRBV29-1,NA,TRBJ2-7,TGCAGCGTTGAAGGGTTGGGCGGTGCGTACGAGCAGTACTTC,CSVEGLGGAYEQYF
NA,TRBV7-9,NA,TRBJ2-7,TGTGCCAGCAGCGGTCTCGGGGGTGCATCCTACGAGCAGTACTTC,CASSGLGGASYEQYF
NA,TRBV29-1,NA,TRBJ1-3,TGCAGCGTCGTGACCCCAGGCGGGGGTGGCTCTGGAAACACCATATATTTT,CSVVTPGGGGSGNTIYF
NA,TRBV20-1,NA,TRBJ2-7,TGCAGTGCACGAAGATTCGGGGAGAATTCCTACGAGCAGTACTTC,CSARRFGENSYEQYF
once,TRBV3-1,NA,TRBJ1-2,TGTGCCAGCAGCCACGAGGAAGGACCGCCGTCCTACTATGGCTACACCTTC,CASSHEEGPPSYYGYTF
few,TRBV5-1,TRBD2,TRBJ2-1,TGCGCCAGCAGCTTGGATGGACTAGCGGGGACCGGCAATGAGCAGTTCTTC,CASSLDGLAGTGNEQFF
NA,TRBV19,TRBD1,TRBJ2-7,TGCGCCAGTAGGACAGGGGGCGAAGACGAGCAGTACTTC,CASRTGGEDEQYF
NA,TRBV11-2,TRBD2,TRBJ2-3,TGTGCCAGCGGGGGGGCGGGGGGCCTCACAGATACGCAGTATTTT,CASGGAGGLTDTQYF
once,TRBV7-9,NA,TRBJ1-4,TGTGCCAGCAGTTCCCTCCAGGATACTAATGAAAAACTGTTTTTT,CASSSLQDTNEKLFF
NA,TRBV7-3,NA,TRBJ2-7,TGTGCCAGCAGCTCCCATACGGGGTACGAGCAGTACTTC,CASSSHTGYEQYF
NA,TRBV7-2,NA,TRBJ1-6,TGTGCCAGCAAGACAGGTTTTAATTCACCCCTCCACTTT,CASKTGFNSPLHF
NA,TRBV7-2,NA,TRBJ1-1,TGTGCCAGCAGCTTCAGGGTAGGAGCTTTCTTT,CASSFRVGAFF
NA,TRBV2,NA,TRBJ2-2,TGTGCCAGCAGTGACTGGGGGTCCGCCGGGGAGCTGTTTTTT,CASSDWGSAGELFF
few,TRBV24-1,NA,TRBJ2-1,TGTGCCACCAGTGACGCAGGATCGGGGTACAATGAGCAGTTCTTC,CATSDAGSGYNEQFF
NA,TRBV7-2,NA,TRBJ2-1,TGTGCCAGCAGTTTAGCGCTGTCGGAGCAGTTCTTC,CASSLALSEQFF
few,TRBV27,NA,TRBJ2-7,TGTGCCAGCAGAACCCGTCCGGGTTTGGTGTACGAGCAGTACTTC,CASRTRPGLVYEQYF
NA,TRBV9,TRBD2,TRBJ2-3,TGTGCCAGCAGTATAGAGTGGGGGGGAGATACGCAGTATTTT,CASSIEWGGDTQYF
NA,TRBV15,NA,TRBJ1-1,TGTGCCACCAGCAGACCAGAATTAGGGGGGAACACTGAAGCTTTCTTT,CATSRPELGGNTEAFF
many,TRBV7-9,NA,TRBJ1-3,TGTGCCAGCACCGTTGGGGGACAAGACACCATATATTTT,CASTVGGQDTIYF
once,TRBV10-3,TRBD1,TRBJ2-7,TGTGCCATCAGTGAAGTGGACAGGGGAACCTACGAGCAGTACTTC,CAISEVDRGTYEQYF
many,TRBV10-3,NA,TRBJ2-1,TGTGCCATCAGTGACGCAGGGACCTACAATGAGCAGTTCTTC,CAISDAGTYNEQFF
NA,TRBV7-9,NA,TRBJ1-3,TGTGCCAGCGGTCGCGACACAGGCGGAGGAAACACCATATATTTT,CASGRDTGGGNTIYF
many,TRBV4-3,NA,TRBJ2-1,TGCGCCAGCAGCCAACGGGCGGGCGGTCCTGGGGATGAGCAGTTCTTC,CASSQRAGGPGDEQFF
NA,TRBV20-1,NA,TRBJ1-1,TGCAGTGCTAGGGGGGGGAACACTGAAGCTTTCTTT,CSARGGNTEAFF
once,TRBV2,NA,TRBJ2-2,TGTGCCATTCGATCGCTAGGGTTCGCCGGGGAGCTGTTTTTT,CAIRSLGFAGELFF
few,TRBV4-2,NA,TRBJ1-5,TGTGCCAGCAGCCCCGCCGGGGGGGATTATAGCAATCAGCCCCAGCATTTT,CASSPAGGDYSNQPQHF
NA,TRBV11-2,NA,TRBJ2-1,TGTGCCAGCAGCTTAGGGGAAGGGAGCGGTGAGCAGTTCTTC,CASSLGEGSGEQFF
NA,TRBV9,NA,TRBJ2-3,TGTGCCAGCAGCGTAAAACAGAGAGATACGCAGTATTTT,CASSVKQRDTQYF
many,TRBV11-1,NA,TRBJ1-1,TGTGCCAGCAGCTTACTTCTAAGACCCGTCATGAACACTGAAGCTTTCTTT,CASSLLLRPVMNTEAFF
NA,TRBV10-3,NA,TRBJ2-7,TGTGCCACCGGGACAACCTACGAGCAGTACTTC,CATGTTYEQYF
once,TRBV19,TRBD2,TRBJ2-5,TGTGCCAGTAGTATTGCGGGAGGAGGAGAGACCCAGTACTTC,CASSIAGGGETQYF